A selection of T cell receptor beta chains follows, all from one sample in a study of CD8+CD57+ T cells in acquired aplastic anemia. TCRdb used MiXCR to reprocess the reads, holding one entry per CDR3 protein. Of more than 150,000 distinct CDR3 sequences listed, approximately 48% are singletons. The material sequenced was sorted CD4+, CD8+, or CD8+CD57+ T cells (not recorded which) from PBMCs. The source is a human donor with aplastic anemia. Each CDR3 is given with its conserved first and last residue. The order of the fields is V gene, clone size, J gene, D gene, CDR3 protein, CDR3 DNA. The D gene is left open where the match is weak. Size tells how often a clone was seen (once, few, many) or the class of an expanded clone, and some rows leave it out.

TRBV24-1	NA	TRBJ2-7	NA	CATSQDAKSEQYF	TGTGCCACCAGTCAGGACGCTAAGTCGGAGCAGTACTTC
TRBV24-1	NA	TRBJ2-1	TRBD1	CATSSTVGTGTGATNEQFF	TGTGCCACCAGTTCGACGGTTGGGACTGGGACAGGAGCTACCAATGAGCAGTTCTTC
TRBV19	many	TRBJ2-2	TRBD1	CASIPGQGAGELFF	TGTGCCAGTATCCCCGGACAGGGCGCCGGGGAGCTGTTTTTT
TRBV2	NA	TRBJ2-1	NA	CTSSVGLPYDEQFF	TGTACCAGCAGTGTCGGCTTGCCCTACGATGAGCAGTTCTTC
TRBV10-3	NA	TRBJ2-3	NA	CASYRSGTDTQYF	TGTGCCAGCTACAGGTCTGGCACAGATACGCAGTATTTT
TRBV29-1	NA	TRBJ1-2	TRBD1	CSVGTGSYGYTF	TGCAGCGTTGGGACAGGCTCCTATGGCTACACCTTC
TRBV19	NA	TRBJ1-1	NA	CASIRWNTEAFF	TGTGCCAGTATCCGGTGGAACACTGAAGCTTTCTTT
TRBV2	many	TRBJ2-7	TRBD1	CASSPNRGLYEQYF	TGTGCCAGCAGCCCAAACAGGGGGCTCTACGAGCAGTACTTC
TRBV2	NA	TRBJ1-6	NA	CASSSGMGEGSPLHF	TGTGCCAGCAGCTCCGGGATGGGGGAAGGTTCACCCCTCCACTTT
TRBV2	NA	TRBJ1-2	NA	CASSTGSRGMDGYTF	TGTGCCAGCAGCACAGGGAGTCGGGGGATGGATGGCTACACCTTC
TRBV20-1	once	TRBJ2-3	NA	CSARPPQITDTQYF	TGCAGTGCTAGACCGCCCCAGATCACGGATACGCAGTATTTT
TRBV2	few	TRBJ1-5	NA	CASSDPADGFNQPQHF	TGTGCCAGCAGTGATCCTGCAGATGGGTTCAATCAGCCCCAGCATTTT
TRBV19	once	TRBJ2-5	TRBD2	CASSLSLAGKETQYF	TGTGCCAGTAGTCTCTCTCTAGCGGGGAAAGAGACCCAGTACTTC
TRBV29-1	NA	TRBJ2-7	NA	CSVGPSSYEQYF	TGCAGCGTTGGCCCTAGTTCCTACGAGCAGTACTTC
TRBV15	few	TRBJ1-1	NA	CATLGGGKDTEAFF	TGTGCCACACTTGGGGGGGGAAAGGACACTGAAGCTTTCTTT
TRBV6-1	many	TRBJ1-6	NA	CASSDGWGLSPLHF	TGTGCCAGCAGTGATGGCTGGGGGCTGTCACCCCTCCACTTT
TRBV12-3/TRBV12-4	NA	TRBJ1-6	NA	CASTPTEANSPLHF	TGTGCCAGCACACCTACAGAGGCCAATTCACCCCTCCACTTT
TRBV2	few	TRBJ2-7	NA	CAIRLGRAYEQYF	TGTGCCATCCGACTGGGACGTGCCTACGAGCAGTACTTC
TRBV3-1	many	TRBJ2-7	NA	CASSHAGLGAYEQYF	TGTGCCAGCAGCCACGCGGGGCTTGGGGCCTACGAGCAGTACTTC
TRBV20-1	NA	TRBJ1-1	TRBD1	CSARGGQGRTEAFF	TGCAGTGCTAGAGGAGGACAGGGGCGCACTGAAGCTTTCTTT
TRBV20-1	NA	TRBJ1-2	TRBD1	CSAPRDRGYGYTF	TGCAGTGCCCCAAGGGACAGGGGATACGGCTACACCTTC
TRBV12-3/TRBV12-4	many	TRBJ2-7	TRBD2	CASTLSLAGAYEQYF	TGTGCCAGCACCTTAAGTCTAGCGGGGGCCTACGAGCAGTACTTC
TRBV19	NA	TRBJ2-1	TRBD2	CAWSVLWGGNEQFF	TGTGCCTGGAGTGTTCTGTGGGGGGGCAATGAGCAGTTCTTC
TRBV20-1	NA	TRBJ1-1	NA	CSARAIVRGEAFF	TGCAGTGCTAGAGCAATCGTGCGAGGTGAAGCTTTCTTT
TRBV2	NA	TRBJ1-1	NA	CASSTGEDFMNTEAFF	TGTGCCAGCAGTACCGGGGAAGATTTCATGAACACTGAAGCTTTCTTT
TRBV12-3/TRBV12-4	NA	TRBJ1-1	TRBD1	CASSFRQGRTEASF	TGTGCCAGCAGTTTCCGACAGGGTAGAACTGAAGCTTCCTTT
TRBV5-4	many	TRBJ2-3	NA	CASSPSTSTDTQYF	TGTGCCAGCAGCCCATCCACGAGCACAGATACGCAGTATTTT
TRBV5-1	NA	TRBJ1-2	NA	CASSLERPVHGYTF	TGCGCCAGCAGCTTGGAACGGCCGGTACATGGCTACACCTTC
TRBV19	many	TRBJ2-3	NA	CASSIRGNTDTQYF	TGTGCCAGTAGTATCCGGGGGAACACAGATACGCAGTATTTT
TRBV12-3/TRBV12-4	many	TRBJ2-7	TRBD1	CASSPRGRVLYEQYF	TGTGCCAGCAGCCCCAGGGGGCGAGTCCTCTACGAGCAGTACTTC
TRBV4-1	many	TRBJ1-2	NA	CASSQDLQGRYGYTF	TGCGCCAGCAGCCAAGATCTCCAGGGGAGGTATGGCTACACCTTC
TRBV15	NA	TRBJ2-6	NA	CATKPESGANVLTF	TGTGCCACCAAGCCAGAGTCTGGGGCCAACGTCCTGACTTTC
TRBV19	many	TRBJ2-6	TRBD1	CASSIGTGRSGANVLTF	TGTGCCAGTAGTATAGGGACAGGCCGATCTGGGGCCAACGTCCTGACTTTC
TRBV14	NA	TRBJ1-1	NA	CASSQASPTEAFF	TGTGCCAGCAGCCAAGCTTCTCCCACTGAAGCTTTCTTT